Following are 11 T cell receptor beta chains from one sample sequenced in a study of blood T cell repertoires in COVID-19. Clones were sequenced by immunoSEQ multiplex PCR, and TCRdb holds only the in-frame ones, with some missing. The sample lists around 53,000 clones; 77% were seen once. Sequences were obtained from peripheral blood. The receptors stem from a man aged 70 or older with active or convalescent COVID-19.

The genes are TRBV19 and TRBJ1-2; the match to TRBD1 covers 8 bases. With 2 bases clipped from V and 8 bases from J, the junction kept 7 bases outside the gene matches. CDR3 size: 14 residues. Germline CDR1 LNHDA, CDR2 SQIVND (reference sequence). CDR3 coding DNA: TGTGCCAGTAGTATACAGGGGGCGGCAGGGGGCTACACCTTC. It codes for CASSIQGAAGGYTF. Complete variable domain (other parts from reference TRBV19 and TRBJ1-2): DGGITQSPKYLFRKEGQNVTLSCEQNLNHDAMYWYRQDPGQGLRLIYYSQIVNDFQKGDIAEGYSVSREKKESFPLTVTSAQKNPTAFYLCASSIQGAAGGYTFGSGTRLTVV.

This clone was picked up a small number of times. The rearrangement uses TRBV4-3 and TRBJ2-3; TRBD2 matches at 9 bases. Germline loops: CDR1 LGHNA, CDR2 YSLEER. V lost 3 bases and J lost 4; bases outside the gene matches: 5. The CDR3 runs 15 residues. The CDR3 sequence is CASSQAAGGADTQYF. CDR3 DNA: TGCGCCAGCAGCCAGGCGGCGGGGGGGGCAGATACGCAGTATTTT.

This clone was seen a handful of times. The V call is TRBV4-2, the J call TRBJ1-2, with TRBD1 matching over 11 bases. This CDR3 contains 17 residues. With V trimmed by 3 bases and J by 4 bases, 10 bases remained unmatched. Germline CDR1 and CDR2: LGHNA and YNFKEQ. The CDR3: CASSHPRGQGDLYGYTF. In nucleotides, the CDR3 is TGTGCCAGCAGCCACCCAAGGGGACAGGGGGACCTCTATGGCTACACCTTC.

V usage is TRBV5-6 and J usage is TRBJ1-1, with D hard to call. This CDR3 is 14 amino acids long. Looked up from germline, CDR1 is SGHDT and CDR2 is YYEEEE. Between the trimmed V and J ends, which lost 6 bases and 0 bases, there was a span of 12 bases. The CDR3 nucleotides are TGTGCCAGCACCTCGAGGGTCATGAACACTGAAGCTTTCTTT. This codes for CASTSRVMNTEAFF.

This chain links TRBV6-6 with TRBJ1-1; TRBD1 matches 7 bases. J was trimmed by 1 base and V by 5 bases; bases with no gene match: 13. Germline V gene sequence: CDR1 MNHNY, CDR2 SVGAGI (reference sequence). The CDR3 is 17 amino acids. The CDR3 bases are TGTGCCAGCAGTCATCAAGGGGGCTACGCGCCGAACACTGAAGCTTTCTTT. Protein sequence: CASSHQGGYAPNTEAFF.

The V gene is TRBV5-1, the J gene TRBJ1-6; the D gene is possibly TRBD1 (6 bases). CDR3 length: 15 residues. Germline V CDR1 and CDR2: SGHRS, YFSETQ. Deletions cut 0 bases from V and 9 bases from J, with 13 bases between. In DNA form, the CDR3 reads TGCGCCAGCAGCTTGGAGGGGGGGCCGGGTTCACCCCTCCACTTT. Translated: CASSLEGGPGSPLHF.

The rearrangement joins TRBV5-1 to TRBJ2-7; 9 bases align to TRBD2. With 0 bases clipped from V and 2 bases from J, the junction kept 3 bases outside the gene matches. Germline V lookup: CDR1 SGHRS, CDR2 YFSETQ. The CDR3 has 15 residues. The chain's CDR3 is CASSLGRGGPYEQYF. The CDR3 DNA reads as TGCGCCAGCAGCTTGGGGCGGGGGGGCCCCTACGAGCAGTACTTC.

This rearrangement joins TRBV6-2 or TRBV6-3 to TRBJ1-2; D not resolved. The germline CDR1 and CDR2 sequences are MNHEY and SVGEGT. The V end was cut by 0 bases, the J end by 4 bases, with 9 bases between. CDR3 length: 14 residues. In nucleotides, the CDR3 is TGTGCCAGCAGTTACTCGATGGCGGGCTATGGCTACACCTTC. Translation gives CASSYSMAGYGYTF.

The CDR3 protein is CASSRGQVINQPQHF. The CDR3 coding sequence is TGTGCCAGCAGCCGCGGACAGGTGATTAATCAGCCCCAGCATTTT. The chain carries TRBV3-1 (or the pseudogene TRBV3-2) and TRBJ1-5; 7 bases line up with TRBD1. The V gene end was trimmed by 4 bases and the J gene end by 4 bases; junction bases not matched to a gene: 7. The CDR3 length is 15 residues. Germline V gives CDR1 LGHDT, CDR2 YNNKEL (reference sequence).

This chain joins TRBV9 and TRBJ1-1; a possible D gene is TRBD1 (6 bases). The CDR3 is 18 amino acids. V was clipped by 0 bases and J by 0 bases, with 18 bases between them. From germline, CDR1 is SGDLS and CDR2 YYNGEE. CDR3 nucleotides: TGTGCCAGCAGCGTAGACTACACACCTAGGGGGATGAACACTGAAGCTTTCTTT. Its protein product is CASSVDYTPRGMNTEAFF.

The rearrangement links TRBV4-3 to TRBJ2-3, with a tentative D call TRBD1 (6 bases). With 2 bases removed from V and 6 bases from J, the gap between germline ends came to 9 bases. This CDR3 region has 13 residues. Germline CDR1 is LGHNA and CDR2 is YSLEER. Here the CDR3 DNA reads TGCGCCAGCAGCCAAACAGGGTCTGATACGCAGTATTTT. Translated: CASSQTGSDTQYF.